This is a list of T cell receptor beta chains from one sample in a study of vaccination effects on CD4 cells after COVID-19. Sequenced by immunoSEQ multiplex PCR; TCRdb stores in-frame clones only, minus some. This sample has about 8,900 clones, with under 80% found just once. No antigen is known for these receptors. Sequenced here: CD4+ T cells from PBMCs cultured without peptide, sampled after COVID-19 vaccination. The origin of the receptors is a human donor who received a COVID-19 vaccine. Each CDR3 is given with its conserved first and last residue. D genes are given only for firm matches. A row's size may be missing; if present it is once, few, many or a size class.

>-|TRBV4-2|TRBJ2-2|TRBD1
TGTGCCAGCAGCTTCGGACAGGCGAACACCGGGGAGCTGTTTTTT
CASSFGQANTGELFF
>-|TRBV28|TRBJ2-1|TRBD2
TGTGCCAGCAGTCGGACTAGCGGCTACAATGAGCAGTTCTTC
CASSRTSGYNEQFF
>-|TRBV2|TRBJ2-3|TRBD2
TGTGCCAGCAAACCCCTAGCGGGGGCCACAGATACGCAGTATTTT
CASKPLAGATDTQYF
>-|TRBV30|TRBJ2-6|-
TGTGCCTGGAGTGTACTCGGCTCTGGGGCCAACGTCCTGACTTTC
CAWSVLGSGANVLTF
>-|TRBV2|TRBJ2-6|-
TGTGCCAGCAGTGCGGATCAACTGCCGAACTGGGCCAACGTCCTGACTTTC
CASSADQLPNWANVLTF
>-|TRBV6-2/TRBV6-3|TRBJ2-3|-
TGTGCCAGCAGTTACGCCACCCCAACGACGCAGTATTTT
CASSYATPTTQYF
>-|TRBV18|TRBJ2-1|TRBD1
TGTGCCAGCTCACCGGACAGGGGGCAGTTCTTC
CASSPDRGQFF
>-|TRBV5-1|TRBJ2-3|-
TGCGCCAGCAGTCGTTTCTCAGCCACAGATACGCAGTATTTT
CASSRFSATDTQYF
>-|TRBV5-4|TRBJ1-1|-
TGTGCCAGCAGCTCCGCCCGGATCACTGAAGCTTTCTTT
CASSSARITEAFF
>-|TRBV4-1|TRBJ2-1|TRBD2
TGCGCCAGCAGCCAAGATCTCTCGGGACTAGCGGGGCCTAACAATGAGCAGTTCTTC
CASSQDLSGLAGPNNEQFF
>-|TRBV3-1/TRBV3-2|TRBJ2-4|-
TGTGCCAGCAGCCATCAACCCGCCGGTCAGAACATTCAGTACTTC
CASSHQPAGQNIQYF
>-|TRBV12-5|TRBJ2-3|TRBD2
TGTGCTAGTGGTTTGCCCCGGGGGGGGGCAAATACGCAGTATTTT
CASGLPRGGANTQYF
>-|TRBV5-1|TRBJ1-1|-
TGCGCCAGCAGTTCGACGGGGAACACTGAAGCTTTCTTT
CASSSTGNTEAFF
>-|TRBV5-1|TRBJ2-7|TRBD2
TGCGCCAGCAGCGGGGGGGACTCAGACTACGAGCAGTACTTC
CASSGGDSDYEQYF
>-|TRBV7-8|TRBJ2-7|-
TGTGCCAGCAGCCGAGGGGGGCTAACCTACGAGCAGTACTTC
CASSRGGLTYEQYF
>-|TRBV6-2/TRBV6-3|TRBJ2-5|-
TGTGCCAGCAGTTACTCCCCCAGGTCCTTGAGAGGGGGGCTCCAAGAGACCCAGTACTTC
CASSYSPRSLRGGLQETQYF
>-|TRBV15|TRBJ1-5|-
TGTGCCACTACCAGTCGACGGGATTATCAGCCCCAGCATTTT
CATTSRRDYQPQHF
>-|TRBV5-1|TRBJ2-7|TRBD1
TGCGCCAGCAGCCGTTCCGGGACAGGGACATACGAGCAGTACTTC
CASSRSGTGTYEQYF
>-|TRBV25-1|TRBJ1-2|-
TGTGCCAGCAGTCCCCCGACAGGATTCTATGGCTACACCTTC
CASSPPTGFYGYTF
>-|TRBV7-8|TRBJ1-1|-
TGTGCCAGCAGCCCCCCGACAGGACGGGGGACTGAAGCTTTCTTT
CASSPPTGRGTEAFF
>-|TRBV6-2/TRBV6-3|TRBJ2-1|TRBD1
TGTGCCAGCAGTTATTCCGGGACAGGGGACTTCAATGAGCAGTTCTTC
CASSYSGTGDFNEQFF
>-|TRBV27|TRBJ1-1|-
TGTGCCAGCAGTCCCTACGGAGGGGAAAAAACTGAAGCTTTCTTT
CASSPYGGEKTEAFF
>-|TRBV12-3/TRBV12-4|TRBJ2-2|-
TGTGCCAGCAGTTCCACAGGGCCCGGGGAGCTGTTTTTT
CASSSTGPGELFF
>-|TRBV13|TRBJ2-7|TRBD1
TGTGCCAGCAGCTTCTTGGAGGACAGGGATACCTACCCGTACTTC
CASSFLEDRDTYPYF
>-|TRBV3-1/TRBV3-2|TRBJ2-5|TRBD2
TGTGCCAGCAGCCAATGGACTAGTTGGGAGACCCAGTACTTC
CASSQWTSWETQYF
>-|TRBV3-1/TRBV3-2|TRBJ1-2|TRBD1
TGTGCCAGCAGCCACCCCCGGGACAGGGCCCGGGGAAACTATGGCTACACCTTC
CASSHPRDRARGNYGYTF
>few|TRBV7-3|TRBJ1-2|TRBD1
TGTGCCAGCAGCTCGCAGGGGGCAGACTATGGCTACACCTTC
CASSSQGADYGYTF
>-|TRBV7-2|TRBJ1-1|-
TGTGCCAGCAGCCCGCAGGATCTCGGGAGAGCTGAAGCTTTCTTT
CASSPQDLGRAEAFF
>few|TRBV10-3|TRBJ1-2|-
TGTGCCATCACAGACTCTAACTATGGCTACACCTTC
CAITDSNYGYTF